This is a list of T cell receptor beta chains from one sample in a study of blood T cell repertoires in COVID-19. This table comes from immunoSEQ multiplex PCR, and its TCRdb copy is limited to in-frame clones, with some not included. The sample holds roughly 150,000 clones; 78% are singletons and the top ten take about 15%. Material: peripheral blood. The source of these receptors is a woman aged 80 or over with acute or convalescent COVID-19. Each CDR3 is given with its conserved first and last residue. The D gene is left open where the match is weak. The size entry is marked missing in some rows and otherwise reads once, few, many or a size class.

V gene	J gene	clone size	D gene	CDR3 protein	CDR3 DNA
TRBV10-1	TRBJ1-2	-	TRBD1	CASSDGQAPNYGYTF	TGCGCCAGCAGTGACGGACAGGCCCCTAACTATGGCTACACCTTC
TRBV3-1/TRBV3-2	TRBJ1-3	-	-	CASSPWGEHSGNTIYF	TGTGCCAGCAGCCCCTGGGGGGAACACTCTGGAAACACCATATATTTT
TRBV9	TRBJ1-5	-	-	CASSAGVGNQPQHF	TGTGCCAGCAGCGCAGGGGTTGGCAATCAGCCCCAGCATTTT
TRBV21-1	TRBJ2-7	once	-	CASSKGPWRADYEQYF	TGTGCCAGCAGCAAAGGGCCCTGGCGGGCGGACTACGAGCAGTACTTC
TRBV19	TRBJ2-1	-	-	CASSKTVNLYNEQFF	TGTGCCAGTAGTAAGACAGTTAACCTCTACAATGAGCAGTTCTTC
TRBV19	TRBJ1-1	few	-	CASSMSAGTPYEAFF	TGTGCCAGTAGTATGTCAGCAGGTACACCTTATGAAGCTTTCTTT
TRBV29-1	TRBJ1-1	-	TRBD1	CSGGTGVEAFF	TGCAGCGGGGGGACAGGAGTTGAAGCTTTCTTT
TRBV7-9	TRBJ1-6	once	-	CASSPWDYSPLHF	TGTGCCAGCAGCCCCTGGGACTATTCACCCCTCCACTTT
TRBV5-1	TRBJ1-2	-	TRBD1	CASSLIRDRGLYGYTF	TGCGCCAGCAGCCTAATTAGGGACAGGGGACTCTATGGCTACACCTTC
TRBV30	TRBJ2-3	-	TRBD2	CAWSAGLAGDTQYF	TGTGCCTGGAGCGCGGGACTAGCAGGAGATACGCAGTATTTT
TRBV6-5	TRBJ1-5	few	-	CASSREGNQPQHF	TGTGCCAGCAGCCGTGAGGGTAATCAGCCCCAGCATTTT
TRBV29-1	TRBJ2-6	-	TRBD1	CSAGQAQSGANVLTF	TGCAGCGCTGGACAGGCACAGTCTGGGGCCAACGTCCTGACTTTC
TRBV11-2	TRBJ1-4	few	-	CASSLYRANEKLFF	TGTGCCAGCAGCTTATACAGGGCTAATGAAAAACTGTTTTTT
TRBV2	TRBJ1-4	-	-	CASREERTTNEKLFF	TGTGCCAGCAGGGAGGAGAGAACAACTAATGAAAAACTGTTTTTT
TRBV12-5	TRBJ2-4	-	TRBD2	CASGPDLAGNIQYF	TGTGCTAGTGGCCCCGATCTAGCGGGAAACATTCAGTACTTC
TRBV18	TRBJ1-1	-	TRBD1	CASSRSGQGAGTEAFF	TGTGCCAGCTCCCGGTCCGGACAGGGGGCAGGGACTGAAGCTTTCTTT
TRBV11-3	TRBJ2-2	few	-	CASSRGGELFF	TGTGCCAGCAGTCGGGGCGGGGAGCTGTTTTTT
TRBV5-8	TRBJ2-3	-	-	CASSLDLAQGSTQYF	TGTGCCAGCAGCTTGGATCTAGCCCAGGGGAGTACGCAGTATTTT
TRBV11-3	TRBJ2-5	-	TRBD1	CASSRDSQETQYF	TGTGCCAGCAGCCGGGACAGCCAAGAGACCCAGTACTTC
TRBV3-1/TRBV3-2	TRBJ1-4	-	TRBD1	CASSQGPTGASNEKLFF	TGTGCCAGCAGCCAAGGCCCCACAGGGGCCTCTAATGAAAAACTGTTTTTT
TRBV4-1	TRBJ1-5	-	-	CASSLAGRGGSQPQHF	TGCGCCAGCAGCCTTGCCGGTCGAGGGGGAAGTCAGCCCCAGCATTTT
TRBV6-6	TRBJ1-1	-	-	CASSLGVAEAFF	TGTGCCAGCAGTTTAGGGGTGGCTGAAGCTTTCTTT
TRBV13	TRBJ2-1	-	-	CASSRGSARYNEQFF	TGTGCCAGCAGCCGCGGCTCAGCGCGGTACAATGAGCAGTTCTTC
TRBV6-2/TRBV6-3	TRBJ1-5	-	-	CASSYSGVSQPQHF	TGTGCCAGCAGTTACTCCGGGGTGAGCCAGCCCCAGCATTTT
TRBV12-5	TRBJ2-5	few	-	CASADRTYQETQYF	TGTGCTAGCGCAGACAGAACTTACCAAGAGACCCAGTACTTC
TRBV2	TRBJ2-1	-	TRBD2	CASVSQPGLGSEQFF	TGTGCCAGCGTAAGCCAACCGGGACTAGGGTCCGAGCAGTTCTTC
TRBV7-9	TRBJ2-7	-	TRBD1	CASSLLGQGKQYF	TGTGCCAGCAGCCTCCTTGGACAGGGTAAGCAGTACTTC
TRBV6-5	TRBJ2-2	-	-	CASKQGKRELFF	TGTGCCAGCAAGCAGGGTAAAAGGGAGCTGTTTTTT
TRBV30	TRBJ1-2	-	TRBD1	CAWSVPDRGHGYTF	TGTGCCTGGAGTGTACCTGACAGGGGCCATGGCTACACCTTC
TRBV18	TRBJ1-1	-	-	CASSPQGSNTEAFF	TGTGCCAGCTCACCACAGGGGTCGAACACTGAAGCTTTCTTT
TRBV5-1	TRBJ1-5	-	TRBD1	CASSPAEGTGVQPQHF	TGCGCCAGCAGCCCTGCCGAAGGGACAGGGGTTCAGCCCCAGCATTTT
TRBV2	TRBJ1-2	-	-	CASSELRGVANGYTF	TGTGCCAGCAGTGAATTACGCGGGGTGGCGAATGGCTACACCTTC
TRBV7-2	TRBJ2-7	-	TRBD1	CASSGQGYEQYF	TGTGCCAGCAGCGGACAGGGGTACGAGCAGTACTTC
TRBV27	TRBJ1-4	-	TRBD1	CASSGTGRTTNEKLFF	TGTGCCAGCAGTGGGACAGGACGCACAACTAATGAAAAACTGTTTTTT
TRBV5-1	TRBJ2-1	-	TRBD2	CASSVGAGGVYNEQFF	TGCGCCAGCAGCGTCGGAGCGGGGGGGGTCTACAATGAGCAGTTCTTC
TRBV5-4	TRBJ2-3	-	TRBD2	CASSSGGAGGPDTQYF	TGTGCCAGCAGCTCCGGGGGAGCGGGGGGGCCTGATACGCAGTATTTT
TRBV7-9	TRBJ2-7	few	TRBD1	CASSPQGAFYEQYF	TGTGCCAGCAGCCCGCAGGGGGCCTTCTACGAGCAGTACTTC
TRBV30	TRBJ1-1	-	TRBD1	CASNRGGYTEAFF	TGTGCCTCGAACAGGGGTGGCTACACTGAAGCTTTCTTT
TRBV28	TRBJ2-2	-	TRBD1	CASRNGAGGTGELFF	TGTGCCAGCAGAAATGGGGCAGGGGGCACCGGGGAGCTGTTTTTT
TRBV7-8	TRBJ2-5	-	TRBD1	CASSIPGQGAETQYF	TGTGCCAGCAGCATACCGGGACAGGGGGCAGAGACCCAGTACTTC
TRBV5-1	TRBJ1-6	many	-	CASREGVGNSPLHF	TGCGCCAGCCGCGAAGGGGTCGGCAATTCACCCCTCCACTTT
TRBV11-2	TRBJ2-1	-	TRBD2	CASTFSSGGSYNEQFF	TGTGCCAGCACCTTCTCTTCGGGGGGCTCCTACAATGAGCAGTTCTTC
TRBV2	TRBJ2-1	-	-	CASSGRTYNEQFF	TGTGCCAGCAGTGGTAGAACTTACAATGAGCAGTTCTTC
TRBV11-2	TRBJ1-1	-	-	CASSSSVWTEAFF	TGTGCCAGCAGCTCTTCGGTTTGGACTGAAGCTTTCTTT
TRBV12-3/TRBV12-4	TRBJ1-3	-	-	CASSLQGSSVYF	TGTGCCAGCAGTTTACAGGGCTCCTCCGTGTATTTT
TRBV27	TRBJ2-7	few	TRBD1	CASSKGGQGPYEQYF	TGTGCCAGCAGCAAGGGGGGACAGGGTCCCTACGAGCAGTACTTC
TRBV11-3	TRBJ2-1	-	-	CASSLERGRANEQFF	TGTGCCAGCAGCTTAGAGAGGGGGAGGGCCAATGAGCAGTTCTTC
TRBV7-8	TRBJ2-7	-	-	CASSPTVLTYEQYF	TGTGCCAGCAGCCCGACTGTGCTGACCTACGAGCAGTACTTC
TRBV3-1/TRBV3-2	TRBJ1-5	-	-	CASSLTGNQPQHF	TGTGCCAGCAGTCTTACGGGCAATCAGCCCCAGCATTTT
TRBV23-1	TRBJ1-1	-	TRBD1	CASTQTGGSGTEAFF	TGCGCCAGCACCCAAACAGGGGGCTCTGGGACTGAAGCTTTCTTT
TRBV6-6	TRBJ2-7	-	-	CASSGGSQPYEQYF	TGTGCCAGCAGTGGGGGCAGCCAACCCTACGAGCAGTACTTC
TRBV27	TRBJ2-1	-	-	CASSLVGVRGNEQFF	TGTGCCAGCAGTTTAGTGGGAGTAAGAGGAAATGAGCAGTTCTTC
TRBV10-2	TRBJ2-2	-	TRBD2	CASRSSGSNGELFF	TGCGCCAGCAGAAGTAGCGGGAGTAACGGGGAGCTGTTTTTT
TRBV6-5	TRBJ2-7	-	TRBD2	CASTRPGGYEQYF	TGTGCCAGCACGAGACCGGGAGGTTACGAGCAGTACTTC
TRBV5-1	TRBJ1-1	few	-	CASSVEGAEAFF	TGCGCCAGCAGTGTCGAAGGGGCTGAAGCTTTCTTT
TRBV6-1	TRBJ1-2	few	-	CASSEGTGLYGYTF	TGTGCCAGCAGTGAAGGTACAGGCCTATATGGCTACACCTTC
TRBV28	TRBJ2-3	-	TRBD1	CASSLQGATDTQYF	TGTGCCAGCAGTTTACAGGGGGCCACAGATACGCAGTATTTT